The clone carrying this T cell receptor beta chain was found many times. The record originates from a study of regulatory T cells in long-lasting Graves disease. To make TCR beta libraries, researchers used iRepertoire HTBI primers and Arm-PCR of CDR3 regions. As originally analysed: In the combined samples, under 80 TRBV and some 15 TRBJ segments were identified. TCRdb reprocessed the multiplex PCR reads via MiXCR and lists one record per CDR3 protein. Clone size and V and J calls follow TCRdb, not the original study. The sample has roughly 500,000 distinct CDR3 sequences, more than 10% seen once. Noted time point: newly diagnosed GD, antithyroid drugs for less than 3 months. From PBMCs, RNA was extracted and then used to make the TCR library. This same sample was also taken into another study, of T cells in Graves' hyperthyroidism and ophthalmopathy.

The receptor comes from a woman aged 25 to 39 with Graves disease. The sample consisted of peripheral blood mononuclear cells (PBMCs), taken at new diagnosis, from a patient treated with antithyroid drugs.

The CDR3 here is CASTTQGVPCNEQFF. The CDR3, as DNA: TGTGCCAGTACCACCCAGGGAGTCCCCTGCAATGAGCAGTTCTTC. This chain uses TRBV27 with TRBJ2-1; D might be TRBD1 or TRBD2, each matching 5 bases. Germline CDR1 and CDR2: MNHEY and SMNVEV (reference sequence). V was trimmed by 9 bases and J by 6 bases, leaving 21 bases between them. The CDR3 consists of 15 residues.